Below, 26 T cell receptor beta chains from the same sample are listed, as sequenced in a study of control samples from healthy donors and cancer patients. Profiled with immunoSEQ multiplex PCR; TCRdb holds only in-frame clones, not every one. The sample lists about 110,000 clones, just under 85% occurring once. Sequencing was carried out using blood. These receptors came from a young man in good health.

The chain is built from TRBV24-1 and TRBJ1-5; maybe TRBD1 (5 bases). Germline-derived CDR1 and CDR2 are KGHDR and SFDVKD. CDR3 length equals 13 residues. V lost 7 bases to trimming and J lost 4 bases, with 10 bases between them. The CDR3 reads CATSQGWNQPQHF. In DNA form, the CDR3 reads TGTGCCACCAGCCAGGGTTGGAATCAGCCCCAGCATTTT.

The chain carries TRBV6-2 or TRBV6-3 and TRBJ1-5; no definite D call. Germline V gene lookup returns CDR1 MNHEY and CDR2 SVGEGT. The CDR3 covers 14 residues. Trimming pared 2 bases from V and 7 bases from J, leaving 12 bases between. In DNA form, the CDR3 reads TGTGCCAGCAGTTACGTCTTTTCGGGACAGCCCCAGCATTTT. It is translated as CASSYVFSGQPQHF.

This chain uses TRBV4-1 with TRBJ2-7; D is uncertain. CDR1 and CDR2 from the germline V gene are MGHRA and YSYEKL. This CDR3 region has 16 residues. Trimming left V 1 base short and J 2 bases short, with 15 bases between. The CDR3 DNA reads TGCGCCAGCAGCCAAGTTGGACCCCCACCCCCCTACGAGCAGTACTTC. It translates to CASSQVGPPPPYEQYF.

The chain joins TRBV30 to TRBJ1-2; no clear D gene. The CDR3 is made up of 13 amino acids. Germline V gene lookup returns CDR1 GTSNPN and CDR2 SVGIG (reference sequence). The V end was cut by 3 bases, the J end by 2 bases, with 10 bases between. CDR3 nucleotide sequence: TGTGCCTGGAGCGGAGACTCGAACTATGGCTACACCTTC. It specifies CAWSGDSNYGYTF.

J is TRBJ1-3 and V is TRBV25-1; D remains unclear. Per germline, CDR1 MGHDK and CDR2 SYGVNS. Between the trimmed V and J ends, which lost 11 bases and 4 bases, there was a span of 18 bases. CDR3 length: 14 residues. This CDR3 reads CARKEGIRGNTIYF. CDR3 bases: TGTGCCCGAAAGGAGGGAATTCGGGGAAACACCATATATTTT.

This clone has only one observation. The CDR3 DNA reads as TGTGCCAGCAGCCCGGGACTAGCCATCCCCGGGGAGCTGTTTTTT. As protein: CASSPGLAIPGELFF. The V and J genes are TRBV11-2 and TRBJ2-2; TRBD2 aligns across 9 bases. The CDR3 runs to 15 residues. Germline values: CDR1 SGHAT, CDR2 FQNNGV. Germline trimming cut 5 bases from V and 6 bases from J; bases unmatched to any gene: 7.

The chain links TRBV6-5 to TRBJ2-7; D not resolved. Trimming shortened V by 6 bases and J by 2 bases, and 11 bases separated the two germline ends. The CDR3 runs 13 residues. Germline loops: CDR1 MNHEY, CDR2 SVGAGI. The CDR3 loop reads CASRAPGTYEQYV. Here the CDR3 DNA reads TGTGCCAGCAGGGCCCCGGGTACCTACGAGCAGTACGTC.

The rearrangement uses TRBV6-5 and TRBJ1-6; possibly TRBD1 for D (6 bases). The CDR3 runs to 14 residues. Trimming cost V 5 bases and J 10 bases, with 15 bases left between them. Germline assignment: CDR1 MNHEY and CDR2 SVGAGI. In DNA form, the CDR3 reads TGTGCCAGCAGTCCCGGGACAATAGACTCACCCCTCCACTTT. Its protein is CASSPGTIDSPLHF.

The V and J genes are TRBV9 and TRBJ2-1; 10 bases align to TRBD2. V shed 2 bases and J 2 bases; nucleotides not matched to a gene: 4. The germline gives CDR1 SGDLS, CDR2 YYNGEE. The CDR3 runs to 16 residues. CDR3 amino acids: CASSVSGGVTYNEQFF. As DNA, the CDR3 is TGTGCCAGCAGCGTGAGCGGGGGGGTAACCTACAATGAGCAGTTCTTC.

The rearrangement uses TRBV24-1 and TRBJ1-3; 8 bases map to TRBD1. V gave up 0 bases and J gave up 2 bases; unmatched junction bases: 8. The germline CDR1 and CDR2 sequences are KGHDR and SFDVKD. The CDR3 has 18 amino acids. CDR3 region: CATSDLQGQGAAGNTIYF. DNA of the CDR3: TGTGCCACCAGTGATTTGCAGGGGCAGGGGGCGGCTGGAAACACCATATATTTT.

J is TRBJ1-1 and V is TRBV6-5, with D hard to call. The V end lost 9 bases, the J end lost 2 bases, and 10 bases lay between the germline ends. Germline V gives CDR1 MNHEY, CDR2 SVGAGI. The CDR3 is 12 amino acids. The CDR3 loop reads CASWRANTEAFF. For the CDR3, the DNA is TGTGCCAGTTGGAGGGCTAACACTGAAGCTTTCTTT.

This clone was recorded a few times. The gene calls are TRBV6-2 or TRBV6-3 and TRBJ1-6, with 8 bases lining up with TRBD1. V dropped 8 bases and J dropped 10; count of bases not matched to a gene: 13. This CDR3 contains 15 residues. Per germline, CDR1 MNHEY and CDR2 SVGEGT. DNA for the CDR3: TGTGCCAGCGGCCCGCGGACAGGGACGGAATCACCCCTCCACTTT. Translated, it gives CASGPRTGTESPLHF.

CDR3 sequence (DNA): TGTGCCAGCAGCCGCCGGGCAGCTAATAATTCACCCCTCCACTTT. This encodes CASSRRAANNSPLHF. The chain recombines TRBV7-8 with TRBJ1-6, with D unclear. V lost 5 bases, J lost 5 bases, and 13 bases lay in between. Per the germline V gene, CDR1 is SGHVS and CDR2 is FQNEAQ. This CDR3 is 15 amino acids long.

This clone was seen a single time. The V and J genes are TRBV24-1 and TRBJ1-2; D is unresolved. Trimming removed 6 bases from V and 8 bases from J, with 24 bases in between. The CDR3 covers 16 residues. CDR1 is KGHDR, CDR2 SFDVKD, per germline. DNA for the CDR3: TGTGCCACCAGTAAATCTTCTTTCGGGCGCGTCGGAGGCTACACCTTC. Its protein is CATSKSSFGRVGGYTF.

Worth noting for this clone: Compared with germline, one end of the junction differs, possibly owing to a read error. This rearrangement joins TRBV24-1 to TRBJ2-3, with D possibly TRBD1 on 5 matching bases. Germline CDR1 is KGHDR and CDR2 is SFDVKD. The CDR3 totals 13 residues. The CDR3 spells CATSDLSTGTQYF. The CDR3 DNA follows: TGTGCCACCAGTGATCTTAGCACAGGTACGCAGTATTTT.

This clone was observed a handful of times. The CDR3 spells CASTRSLVRVEQYF. The CDR3 DNA reads TGTGCCAGCACCCGGTCTCTTGTTCGGGTCGAGCAGTACTTC. The chain combines TRBV28 with TRBJ2-7; D remains unclear. V lost 7 bases and J 6 bases, leaving 19 bases between the germline ends. The CDR3 sequence is 14 residues long. The germline CDR1 and CDR2 sequences are MDHEN and SYDVKM.

This clone has only a few counts. The rearrangement joins TRBV4-1 to TRBJ1-2, with a possible D match to TRBD1 (5 bases). The CDR3 sequence is 14 residues long. The germline V gene encodes CDR1 MGHRA and CDR2 YSYEKL. V lost 2 bases and J lost 10, with 17 bases in between. DNA for the CDR3: TGCGCCAGCAGCCAATACTACAGGAGCCCTTCCTACACCTTC. It encodes CASSQYYRSPSYTF.

The V gene is TRBV5-1, the J gene TRBJ2-6; 7 bases map to TRBD1. Germline-derived CDR1 and CDR2 are SGHRS and YFSETQ. The V and J ends lost 4 bases and 4 bases, in that order; junction bases with no gene match: 5. The CDR3 has 15 residues. CDR3 DNA: TGCGCCAGCAGCGATACAGGGGTCGGGGCCAACGTCCTGACTTTC. As protein: CASSDTGVGANVLTF.

This chain uses TRBV7-6 with TRBJ2-5, with TRBD1 matching over 8 bases. The CDR3 totals 15 residues. Germline trimming cut 1 base from V and 4 bases from J; bases unmatched to any gene: 5. In germline, CDR1 is SGHVS, CDR2 FNYEAQ. CDR3: CASSLVETGAETQYF. CDR3 DNA: TGTGCCAGCAGCTTAGTCGAGACAGGGGCAGAGACCCAGTACTTC. The variable domain in full, with the rest retrieved from reference TRBV7-6 and TRBJ2-5, is GAGVSQSPRYKVTKRGQDVALRCDPISGHVSLYWYRQALGQGPEFLTYFNYEAQQDKSGLPNDRFSAERPEGSISTLTIQRTEQRDSAMYRCASSLVETGAETQYFGPGTRLLVL.

This chain uses TRBV3-1 (or the pseudogene TRBV3-2) with TRBJ1-1; TRBD1 aligns across 7 bases. This CDR3 has 13 amino acids. The junction had 2 bases not matched to a gene; V was cut back by 6 bases and J by 1 base. CDR1 is LGHDT and CDR2 is YNNKEL in the germline V gene (reference sequence). CDR3 amino acids: CASRRQGNTEAFF. CDR3 DNA: TGTGCCAGCAGGCGACAGGGGAACACTGAAGCTTTCTTT.

The chain has TRBV3-1 (or the pseudogene TRBV3-2) and TRBJ1-6; D is unresolved. Germline V gene sequence: CDR1 LGHDT, CDR2 YNNKEL (reference sequence). V lost 4 bases and J lost 8, with 15 bases in between. The CDR3 is 15 residues long. CDR3: CASSRLRPGDSPLHF. For the CDR3, the DNA is TGTGCCAGCAGCCGCCTCAGACCCGGGGATTCACCCCTCCACTTT.

The genes are TRBV2 and TRBJ2-3, with D perhaps being TRBD1 or TRBD2 (5 bases each). CDR1 and CDR2 (germline): SNHLY, FYNNEI. Trimming left V 2 bases short and J 6 bases short, with 15 bases between. The CDR3 is made up of 15 amino acids. This CDR3 reads CASSERAGWRDTQYF. CDR3 sequence (DNA): TGTGCCAGCAGTGAACGGGCAGGGTGGAGGGATACGCAGTATTTT.

The chain has TRBV9 and TRBJ1-2; possible D gene TRBD1, 5 bases. The CDR3 covers 14 residues. V was trimmed by 4 bases and J by 4 bases, leaving 14 bases between them. Germline V gene data show CDR1 as SGDLS and CDR2 as YYNGEE. As DNA, the CDR3 is TGTGCCAGCAGCTCGGCCCAGGGTGCCTATGGCTACACCTTC. It is translated as CASSSAQGAYGYTF.

The V and J genes are TRBV7-2 and TRBJ1-3; D unclear. Trimming stripped 4 bases from V and 3 bases from J, with 13 bases between. The CDR3 totals 15 residues. CDR1 and CDR2 from the germline V gene are SGHTA and FQGNSA. DNA for the CDR3: TGTGCCAGCAGCTCCTCCCGGACGGATGGAAACACCATATATTTT. It specifies CASSSSRTDGNTIYF.

The V call is TRBV4-1, the J call TRBJ2-6; the D gene is possibly TRBD2 (7 bases). The CDR3 has 18 residues. Trimming cost V 5 bases and J 0 bases, with 17 bases left between them. The germline gives CDR1 MGHRA, CDR2 YSYEKL. The CDR3 nucleotides are TGCGCCAGCAGCAACCTCAGAGGGGGGGACTCTGGGGCCAACGTCCTGACTTTC. This sequence encodes CASSNLRGGDSGANVLTF.

The chain employs TRBV6-6 and TRBJ2-3, with no clear D. The CDR3 totals 15 residues. The V end lost 2 bases, the J end lost 2 bases, and 11 bases lay between the germline ends. Germline CDR1 MNHNY, CDR2 SVGAGI (reference sequence). The CDR3 is CASSYLSGFTDTQYF. CDR3 DNA: TGTGCCAGCAGTTACCTTTCCGGGTTCACAGATACGCAGTATTTT.